This TCR beta chain emerged from a study of regulatory T cells in long-lasting Graves disease. The sample holds one count of this clonotype. The antigen is unknown. Findings and caveats of the study: TRBV28, TRBJ1-2 and TRBJ2-5 emerged as the favored segments in persistent disease.

The germline gives CDR1 SEHNR, CDR2 FQNEAQ (reference sequence). V lost 5 bases and J 1 base, leaving 12 bases between the germline ends. This CDR3 is built from 15 residues. Building the TCR beta libraries relied on iRepertoire HTBI primers, and CDR3 regions underwent Arm-PCR. How the authors handled the data: Among the samples, 60 to 75 TRBV and more than twelve TRBJ segments were identified. One entry per CDR3 protein results from TCRdb running MiXCR on the multiplex PCR reads. TCRdb's processing, not the authors' own work, is the source of the V and J calls. The sample has a few hundred thousand distinct CDR3 sequences, around 15% seen once. The time point here: newly diagnosed GD, antithyroid drugs for less than 3 months. PBMC RNA served as the TCR library source. These sequences were also reported in another study, on T cells in Graves' hyperthyroidism and ophthalmopathy. As that report states: Stable hyperthyroidism: no ophthalmopathy progression over 18 months of follow-up.

The receptor was derived from a man aged 40-50 years with Graves disease. The sequenced sample was peripheral blood mononuclear cells (PBMCs), obtained at new diagnosis, from a patient treated with antithyroid drugs. This sequence joins TRBV7-9 and TRBJ2-1; D ambiguous. The DNA of the CDR3 is TGTGCCAGCAGCGGAACAAGGAATTCCTACAATGAGCAGTTCTTC. Translating it yields CASSGTRNSYNEQFF.